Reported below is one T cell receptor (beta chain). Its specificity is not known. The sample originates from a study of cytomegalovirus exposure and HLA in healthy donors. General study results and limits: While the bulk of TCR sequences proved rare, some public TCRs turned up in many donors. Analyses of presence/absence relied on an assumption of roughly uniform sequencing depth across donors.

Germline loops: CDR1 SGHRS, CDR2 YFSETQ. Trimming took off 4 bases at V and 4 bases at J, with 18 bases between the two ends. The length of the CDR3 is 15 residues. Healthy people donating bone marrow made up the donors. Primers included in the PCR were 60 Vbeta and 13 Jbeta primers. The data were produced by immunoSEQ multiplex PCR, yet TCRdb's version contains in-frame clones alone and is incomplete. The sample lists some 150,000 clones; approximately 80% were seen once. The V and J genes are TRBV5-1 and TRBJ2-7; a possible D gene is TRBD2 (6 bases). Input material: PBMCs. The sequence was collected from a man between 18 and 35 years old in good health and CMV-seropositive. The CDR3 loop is CASSAQPGGAYEQYF. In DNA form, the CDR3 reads TGCGCCAGCAGCGCACAACCCGGGGGAGCTTACGAGCAGTACTTC.